The 13 T cell receptor beta chains in this list originate from one sample, sequenced in a study of vaccination and CD4 T cells after COVID-19. This sample's treatment: roughly 11-day PBMC culture with coronavirus spike peptide pools or control peptides (ViraFEST assay). These receptors have no identified antigens. With the Oncomine TCR Beta short-read assay, DNA from cultured CD4+ T cells was sequenced. TCRdb independently ran MiXCR on the PCR reads; one entry per CDR3 protein. This table holds around 14,000 distinct CDR3 sequences, about 53% found once. The material sequenced was CD4+ T cells from blood, cultured in vitro, taken before SARS-CoV-2 vaccination. The receptors come from a human donor who had recovered from COVID-19.

This sequence joins TRBV7-2 and TRBJ2-4; 7 nucleotides match TRBD2. The V and J ends lost 2 bases and 1 base, in that order; junction bases with no gene match: 8. The CDR3 runs 17 residues. Germline CDR1 is SGHTA and CDR2 is FQGNSA. The DNA for the CDR3 is TGTGCCAGCAGCTTATCCGGGGGGAGTGTGGCCAAAAACATTCAGTACTTC. Protein sequence: CASSLSGGSVAKNIQYF.

The rearrangement joins TRBV25-1 to TRBJ1-2; D may be TRBD1 (5 bases). This CDR3 has 13 residues. V gave up 4 bases and J gave up 4 bases, with 10 bases separating them. CDR1 MGHDK and CDR2 SYGVNS come from the germline V gene. The CDR3 sequence: CASSVIQGYGYTF. CDR3 nucleotides: TGTGCCAGCAGTGTCATCCAGGGCTATGGCTACACCTTC.

The chain couples TRBV2 to TRBJ2-5; D gene ambiguous. Germline lookup yields CDR1 SNHLY and CDR2 FYNNEI. Trimming took 6 bases from V and 5 from J, leaving 10 bases between them. There are 12 residues in the CDR3. The DNA of the CDR3 is TGTGCCAGCAGCCCTGCACGCGAGACCCAGTACTTC. Amino acids: CASSPARETQYF.

The table lists this clonotype with a few counts. The CDR3: CSASFAGDTGELFF. CDR3 sequence (DNA): TGCAGTGCTAGTTTTGCGGGGGACACCGGGGAGCTGTTTTTT. V gene TRBV20-1 combines with J gene TRBJ2-2; 7 nucleotides agree with TRBD2. V shed 3 bases and J 3 bases; nucleotides not matched to a gene: 4. The CDR3 extends over 14 amino acids. Germline values: CDR1 DFQATT, CDR2 SNEGSKA (reference sequence).

This clonotype occurred a few times. The rearrangement links TRBV29-1 to TRBJ2-3, with 8 bases fitting TRBD2. CDR1 and CDR2 from the germline V gene are SQVTM and ANQGSEA. The CDR3 runs 15 residues. Trimming at V came to 7 bases and at J to 4 bases, leaving 13 bases not matched to a gene. The CDR3 protein is CSAPLFSGASDTQYF. CDR3 coding DNA: TGCAGCGCCCCCCTTTTTAGCGGGGCCTCAGATACGCAGTATTTT.

In this sample, this clonotype turned up a few times. This sequence joins TRBV20-1 and TRBJ2-5, with D unclear. This CDR3 has 11 residues. V was trimmed by 4 bases and J by 5 bases, leaving 8 bases between them. The V gene's germline CDR1 is DFQATT and CDR2 SNEGSKA (reference sequence). The CDR3 DNA sequence: TGCAGTGCTAATAAGAGGGAGACCCAGTACTTC. This encodes CSANKRETQYF.

This clonotype occurred a few times. This sequence joins TRBV6-1 and TRBJ1-2; 10 bases align to TRBD1. CDR3 length equals 14 residues. V dropped 8 bases and J dropped 5; count of bases not matched to a gene: 8. Germline CDR1 and CDR2: MNHNS and SASEGT. The CDR3 is CASRVDRGLYGYTF. CDR3 DNA: TGTGCCAGCCGGGTTGACAGGGGGCTTTATGGCTACACCTTC.

This sequence joins TRBV2 and TRBJ1-2; D not resolved. The CDR3 is 13 amino acids. Trimming stripped 4 bases from V and 1 base from J, with 7 bases between. In germline, CDR1 is SNHLY, CDR2 FYNNEI. In nucleotides, the CDR3 is TGTGCCAGCAGTGCCGACGGTAACTATGGCTACACCTTC. It translates to CASSADGNYGYTF.

The rearrangement joins TRBV7-2 to TRBJ2-5; D is uncertain. V dropped 1 base and J dropped 2 bases, with 11 bases sitting between them. The CDR3 consists of 15 residues. Germline V gene sequence: CDR1 SGHTA, CDR2 FQGNSA. The CDR3 sequence is CASSLDWARQETQYF. The DNA for the CDR3 is TGTGCCAGCAGCTTAGATTGGGCCAGGCAAGAGACCCAGTACTTC. Filled out from reference TRBV7-2 and TRBJ2-5, the complete variable domain reads GAGVSQSPSNKVTEKGKDVELRCDPISGHTALYWYRQSLGQGLEFLIYFQGNSAPDKSGLPSDRFSAERTGGSVSTLTIQRTQQEDSAVYLCASSLDWARQETQYFGPGTRLLVL.

The genes are TRBV15 and TRBJ2-7; D unclear. V lost 0 bases and J 5 bases, leaving 11 bases between the germline ends. Germline CDR1 reads LNHNV; CDR2 reads YYDKDF (reference sequence). The CDR3 extends over 14 amino acids. CDR3 DNA: TGTGCCACCAGCAGAGAGTTAAGTTTGGACGAGCAGTACTTC. Amino acid sequence: CATSRELSLDEQYF.

This clonotype appeared a few times. The chain carries TRBV24-1 and TRBJ2-3; D unclear. V lost 3 bases and J 2 bases, leaving 8 bases between the germline ends. Germline CDR1 and CDR2: KGHDR and SFDVKD. The length of the CDR3 is 14 residues. CDR3: CATSDPGVTDTQYF. The CDR3 bases are TGTGCCACCAGTGATCCGGGCGTCACAGATACGCAGTATTTT.

J is TRBJ1-1 and V is TRBV20-1, with TRBD1 as a possible D gene (6 bases). Trimming stripped 1 base from V and 5 bases from J, with 17 bases between. CDR1 DFQATT and CDR2 SNEGSKA come from the germline V gene (reference sequence). CDR3 length: 15 amino acids. The CDR3 DNA follows: TGCAGTGCTAGAGTCAACAGGGCAGTGGATACTGAAGCTTTCTTT. Encoded protein: CSARVNRAVDTEAFF.

The V and J genes are TRBV5-1 and TRBJ1-5; no clear D. The V end was cut by 0 bases, the J end by 7 bases, with 11 bases between. The CDR3 spans 14 residues. The germline V gene encodes CDR1 SGHRS and CDR2 YFSETQ. The CDR3 here is CASSLGQVGQPQHF. CDR3 in DNA: TGCGCCAGCAGCTTGGGGCAGGTCGGGCAGCCCCAGCATTTT.